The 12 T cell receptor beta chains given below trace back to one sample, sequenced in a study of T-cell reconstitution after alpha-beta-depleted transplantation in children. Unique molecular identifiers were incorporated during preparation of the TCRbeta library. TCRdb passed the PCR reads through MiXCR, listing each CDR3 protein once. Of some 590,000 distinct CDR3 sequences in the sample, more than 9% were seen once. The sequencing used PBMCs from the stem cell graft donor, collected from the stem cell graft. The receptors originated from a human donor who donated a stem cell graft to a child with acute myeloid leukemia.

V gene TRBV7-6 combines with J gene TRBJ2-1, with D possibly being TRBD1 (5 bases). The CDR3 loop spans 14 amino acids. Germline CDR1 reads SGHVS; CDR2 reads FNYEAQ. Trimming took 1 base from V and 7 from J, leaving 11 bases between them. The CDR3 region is CASSLDLQGNEQFF. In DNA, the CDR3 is TGTGCCAGCAGCTTAGATCTTCAGGGAAATGAGCAGTTCTTC.

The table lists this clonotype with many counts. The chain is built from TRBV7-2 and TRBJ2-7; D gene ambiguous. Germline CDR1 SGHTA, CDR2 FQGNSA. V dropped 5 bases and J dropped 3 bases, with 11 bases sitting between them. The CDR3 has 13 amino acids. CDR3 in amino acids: CASSPPGLYEQYF. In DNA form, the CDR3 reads TGTGCCAGCAGCCCCCCTGGCCTCTACGAGCAGTACTTC.

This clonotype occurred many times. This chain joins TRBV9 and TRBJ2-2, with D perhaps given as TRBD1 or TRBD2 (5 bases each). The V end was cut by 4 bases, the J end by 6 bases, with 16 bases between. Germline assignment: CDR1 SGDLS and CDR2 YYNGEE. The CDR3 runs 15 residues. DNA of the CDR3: TGTGCCAGCAGCCCAGGGACCACCGGGGCCGGGGAGCTGTTTTTT. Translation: CASSPGTTGAGELFF.

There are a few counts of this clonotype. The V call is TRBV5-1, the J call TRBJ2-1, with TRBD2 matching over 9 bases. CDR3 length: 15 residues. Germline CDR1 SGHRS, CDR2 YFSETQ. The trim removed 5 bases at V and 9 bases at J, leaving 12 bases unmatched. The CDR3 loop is CASRSSPGAGGEQFF. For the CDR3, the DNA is TGCGCCAGCAGGAGCTCGCCGGGAGCGGGAGGTGAGCAGTTCTTC.

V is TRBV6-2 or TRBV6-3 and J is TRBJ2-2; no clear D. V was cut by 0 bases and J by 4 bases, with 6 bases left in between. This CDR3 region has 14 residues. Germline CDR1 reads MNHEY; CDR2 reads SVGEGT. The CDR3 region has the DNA TGTGCCAGCAGTTACTCTTACCTCACCGGGGAGCTGTTTTTT. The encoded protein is CASSYSYLTGELFF.

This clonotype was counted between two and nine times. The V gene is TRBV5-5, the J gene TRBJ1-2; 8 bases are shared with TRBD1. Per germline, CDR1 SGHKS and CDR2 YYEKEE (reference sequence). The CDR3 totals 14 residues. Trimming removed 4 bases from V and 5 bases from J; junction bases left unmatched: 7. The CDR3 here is CASSPTGEGYGYTF. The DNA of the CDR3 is TGTGCCAGCAGCCCGACAGGGGAGGGGTATGGCTACACCTTC.

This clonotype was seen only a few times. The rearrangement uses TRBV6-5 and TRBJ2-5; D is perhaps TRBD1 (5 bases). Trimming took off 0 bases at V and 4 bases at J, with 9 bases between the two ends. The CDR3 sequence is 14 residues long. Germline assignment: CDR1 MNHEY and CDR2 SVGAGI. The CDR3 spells CASSYSGQGETQYF. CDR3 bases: TGTGCCAGCAGTTACTCGGGGCAGGGAGAGACCCAGTACTTC.

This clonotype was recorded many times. The CDR3 region is CASSVGTSGNEQYF. The DNA of the CDR3 is TGTGCCAGCAGCGTTGGGACTAGCGGGAACGAGCAGTACTTC. The rearrangement uses TRBV9 and TRBJ2-7, with 13 bases fitting TRBD2. This CDR3 region has 14 residues. Germline CDR1 reads SGDLS; CDR2 reads YYNGEE. V was clipped by 2 bases and J by 5 bases; unmatched bases: 1.

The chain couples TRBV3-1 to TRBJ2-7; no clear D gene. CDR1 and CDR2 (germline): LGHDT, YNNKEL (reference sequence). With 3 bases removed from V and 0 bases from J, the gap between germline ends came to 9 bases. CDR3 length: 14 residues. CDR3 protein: CASSHAGYSYEQYF. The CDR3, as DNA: TGTGCCAGCAGCCATGCAGGCTACTCCTACGAGCAGTACTTC.

CDR3 amino acids: CSATGLVVGFYEQFF. Written as DNA, the CDR3 is TGCAGTGCTACTGGACTAGTCGTTGGCTTTTATGAGCAGTTCTTC. This chain joins TRBV20-1 and TRBJ2-1; 7 bases match TRBD2. The CDR3 covers 15 residues. Trimming cost V 4 bases and J 8 bases; bases outside gene matches: 14. In germline, CDR1 is DFQATT, CDR2 SNEGSKA (reference sequence).

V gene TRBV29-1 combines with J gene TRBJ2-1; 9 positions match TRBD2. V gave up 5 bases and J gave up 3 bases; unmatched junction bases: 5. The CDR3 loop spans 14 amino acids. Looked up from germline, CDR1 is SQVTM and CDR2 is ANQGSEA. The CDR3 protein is CSVRLAENYNEQFF. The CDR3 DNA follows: TGCAGCGTTAGACTAGCGGAGAACTACAATGAGCAGTTCTTC.

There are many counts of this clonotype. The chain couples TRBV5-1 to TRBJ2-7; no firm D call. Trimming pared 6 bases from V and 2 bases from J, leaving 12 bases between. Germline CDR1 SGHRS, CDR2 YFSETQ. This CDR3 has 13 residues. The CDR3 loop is CASTVGPPYEQYF. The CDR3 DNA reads TGCGCCAGCACGGTCGGCCCCCCCTACGAGCAGTACTTC.